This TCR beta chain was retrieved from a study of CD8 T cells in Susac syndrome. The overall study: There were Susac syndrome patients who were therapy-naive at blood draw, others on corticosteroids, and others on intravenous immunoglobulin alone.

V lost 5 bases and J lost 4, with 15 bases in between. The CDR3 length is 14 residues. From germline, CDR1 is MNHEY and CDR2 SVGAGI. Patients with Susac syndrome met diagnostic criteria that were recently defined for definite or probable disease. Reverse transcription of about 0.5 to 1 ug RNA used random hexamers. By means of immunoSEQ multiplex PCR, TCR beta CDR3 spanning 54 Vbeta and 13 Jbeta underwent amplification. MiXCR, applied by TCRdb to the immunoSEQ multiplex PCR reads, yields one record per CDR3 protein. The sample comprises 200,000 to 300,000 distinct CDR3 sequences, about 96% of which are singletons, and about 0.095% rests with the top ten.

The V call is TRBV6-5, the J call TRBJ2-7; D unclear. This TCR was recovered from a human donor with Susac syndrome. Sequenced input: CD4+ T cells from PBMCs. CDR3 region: CASSRTPNVYEQYF. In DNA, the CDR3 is TGTGCCAGCAGTCGTACCCCAAATGTGTACGAGCAGTACTTC.